This T cell receptor beta chain appears in the sequencing data of a study of cytomegalovirus exposure and HLA in healthy donors. Points from the study as a whole: Later, an analysis showed that TCR beta chains associated with HLA were more clonally expanded than others that were equally common. Highly shared sequence variants in one cluster were likely a sequencing artifact. Based on reports, TCR beta sequences accurately predicted HLA-A and HLA-B alleles for most subjects.

Primers included in the PCR were 60 Vbeta and 13 Jbeta primers. Sequencing was performed with immunoSEQ multiplex PCR; in TCRdb, only in-frame clones are kept and a portion is missing. The table includes around 100,000 clones, roughly 71% detected once. Turning to this clone: What it recognizes is unknown.

The sequenced sample consisted of PBMCs. The source of this sequence is a woman younger than 30 in good health and CMV-seropositive.

The chain's CDR3 is CASSLSGLNQPQHF. CDR3 nucleotides: TGTGCCAGCAGTTTGAGCGGCCTCAATCAGCCCCAGCATTTT. The chain couples TRBV28 to TRBJ1-5; D is unclear. The CDR3 consists of 14 residues. V lost 3 bases and J lost 3, with 9 bases in between. Germline assignment: CDR1 MDHEN and CDR2 SYDVKM.